The 9 T cell receptor beta chains below all came from one sample that was sequenced in a study of glioma-infiltrating T cells. Using RNA template, CDR3s of TCR alpha and beta were amplified with iRepertoire arm-PCR. TCRdb reprocessed the multiplex PCR reads via MiXCR and lists one record per CDR3 protein. The table shows tens of thousands of distinct CDR3 sequences, with roughly 40% occurring only once. Material for sequencing was glioma tissue, nonneoplastic brain tissue, or PBMCs (not recorded which). All receptors come from a human donor with low-grade glioma or glioblastoma, undergoing nonglioma brain surgery, or in good health (not recorded which).

About this clonotype: A much larger clone differs by one base, so this may be a read error. The J gene is TRBJ2-1, the V gene TRBV5-1, with 8 bases that match TRBD2. Germline values: CDR1 SGHRS, CDR2 YFSETQ. The CDR3 runs to 14 residues. CDR3 nucleotide sequence: TGCGCCAGCCGGGGGGGAGCCTCCCACAATGAGCAGTTCTTC. Protein sequence: CASRGGASHNEQFF.

The genes are TRBV28 and TRBJ1-2, with TRBD1 matching 11 bases. Trimming removed 2 bases from V and 7 bases from J; junction bases left unmatched: 3. The CDR3 runs 14 residues. Germline-derived CDR1 and CDR2 are MDHEN and SYDVKM. CDR3 loop: CASSLGGTGGGYTF. CDR3 sequence (DNA): TGTGCCAGCAGTTTAGGGGGGACAGGGGGTGGCTACACCTTC.

This chain joins TRBV27 and TRBJ1-2; 11 positions agree with TRBD1. The CDR3 covers 15 residues. J was trimmed by 4 bases and V by 6 bases; bases with no gene match: 7. Germline assignment: CDR1 MNHEY and CDR2 SMNVEV (reference sequence). The CDR3: CASRSGGTGGYGYTF. The CDR3 bases are TGTGCCAGCAGATCAGGGGGGACAGGGGGCTATGGCTACACCTTC.

The V call is TRBV11-2, the J call TRBJ1-1, with D uncertain. The CDR3 is made up of 16 amino acids. Germline assignment: CDR1 SGHAT and CDR2 FQNNGV. V was cut by 5 bases and J by 3 bases, with 19 bases left in between. The CDR3 DNA reads as TGTGCCAGCAGCCCACCTGTCTACGGGGAGCACACTGAAGCTTTCTTT. This sequence encodes CASSPPVYGEHTEAFF.

This clonotype was observed many times. The chain employs TRBV19 and TRBJ2-1, with 9 bases that match TRBD1. Germline CDR1 is LNHDA and CDR2 is SQIVND (reference sequence). The CDR3 is 16 residues long. V trimming: 2 bases; J trimming: 8 bases; junction bases outside the gene matches: 10. This chain's CDR3 is CASSIRPGQGGYEQFF. Here the CDR3 DNA reads TGTGCCAGTAGTATAAGGCCGGGACAGGGAGGTTATGAGCAGTTCTTC.

This clonotype was seen many times. The chain has TRBV7-9 and TRBJ2-7; D could derive from TRBD1 or TRBD2 (5 bases each). There are 13 residues in the CDR3. Germline V CDR1 and CDR2: SEHNR, FQNEAQ (reference sequence). The V gene lost 7 bases and the J gene lost 2 bases, with 12 bases spanning the gap. The CDR3 nucleotides are TGTGCCAGCACCCGATCGGGACCCTACGAGCAGTACTTC. Protein: CASTRSGPYEQYF.

The rearrangement uses TRBV3-1 and TRBJ2-1; 7 nucleotides line up with TRBD1. V was clipped by 1 base and J by 10 bases; unmatched bases: 7. The germline V gene has CDR1 LGHDT and CDR2 YNNKEL (reference sequence). This CDR3 has 14 amino acids. This CDR3 is CASSQAGTACEQFF. CDR3 sequence (DNA): TGTGCCAGCAGCCAAGCCGGGACAGCATGCGAGCAGTTCTTC.

This clonotype was found many times. The chain combines TRBV20-1 with TRBJ1-6; 9 bases line up with TRBD1. The CDR3 runs to 14 residues. Trimming at V came to 1 base and at J to 10 bases, leaving 5 bases not matched to a gene. Germline V gives CDR1 DFQATT, CDR2 SNEGSKA (reference sequence). In nucleotides, the CDR3 is TGCAGTGCTAGAGGGGACAGGGAAGGATCACCCCTCCACTTT. Protein: CSARGDREGSPLHF.

Remarks on this clonotype: A much larger clone differs by one base, so this may be a read error. The chain links TRBV19 to TRBJ1-2, with TRBD1 matching 9 bases. Per germline, CDR1 LNHDA and CDR2 SQIVND (reference sequence). This CDR3 has 14 residues. The ends lost 8 bases at V and 5 bases at J; junction bases unmatched: 9. This CDR3 reads CASGLPGQGYGYTF. The CDR3 DNA sequence: TGTGCCAGTGGCTTACCGGGACAGGGTTATGGCTACACCTTC.